This is a list of T cell receptor beta chains from one sample in a study of a mutant IDH1 vaccine in newly diagnosed glioma. Generated by immunoSEQ multiplex PCR, the TCRdb table keeps only in-frame clones and is missing some. This sample has roughly 38,000 clones, with approximately 82% found just once. Antigen specificity for these receptors is unknown. Specimen: PBMCs, collected from a glioma patient whose treatment included an IDH1 peptide vaccine. The receptors derive from a man between 18 and 35 years old with glioma. Some clones in this sample may be carry-over from other donors' samples. Each CDR3 is given with its conserved first and last residue. The D gene is left open where the match is weak. Clone size is given for some rows only: seen once, a few or many times, or a class if the clone is expanded.

>TRBJ1-5|TRBV30|.|once
CAWSVAGASQPQHF
TGTGCCTGGAGTGTGGCGGGGGCAAGTCAGCCCCAGCATTTT
>TRBJ2-5|TRBV6-5|.|.
CASRQRGQSQETQYF
TGTGCCAGCAGACAGCGGGGACAGTCGCAAGAGACCCAGTACTTC
>TRBJ2-6|TRBV4-3|.|.
CASSQDWGPAGANVLTF
TGCGCCAGCAGCCAAGATTGGGGGCCGGCTGGGGCCAACGTCCTGACTTTC
>TRBJ1-1|TRBV11-2|.|.
CASSLDRANTEAFF
TGTGCCAGCAGCTTAGACAGGGCGAACACTGAAGCTTTCTTT
>TRBJ2-7|TRBV5-4|TRBD1|.
CASSLGGQMSYEQYF
TGTGCCAGCAGCTTGGGGGGACAGATGTCCTACGAGCAGTACTTC
>TRBJ2-7|TRBV4-3|.|.
CASSQDRGGGNEQYF
TGCGCCAGCAGCCAAGATCGGGGAGGGGGCAACGAGCAGTACTTC
>TRBJ2-1|TRBV6-1|TRBD1|few
CASSGTGVRVNEQFF
TGTGCCAGCAGTGGGACAGGGGTGCGGGTCAATGAGCAGTTCTTC
>TRBJ1-1|TRBV2|.|.
CASSEQRMNTEAFF
TGTGCCAGCAGTGAGCAACGGATGAACACTGAAGCTTTCTTT
>TRBJ2-1|TRBV10-3|TRBD2|.
CAISEFGREDSYNEQFF
TGTGCCATCAGTGAGTTTGGGCGGGAGGATTCCTACAATGAGCAGTTCTTC
>TRBJ1-1|TRBV2|.|.
CASAVKAGFAEAFF
TGTGCCAGCGCCGTGAAGGCAGGTTTTGCTGAAGCTTTCTTT
>TRBJ1-2|TRBV4-3|TRBD1|.
CASSQVTGNYGYTF
TGCGCCAGCAGCCAAGTGACAGGGAACTATGGCTACACCTTC
>TRBJ2-7|TRBV5-1|.|.
CASSLAARLSSYEQYF
TGCGCCAGCAGCTTGGCCGCACGGCTGAGCTCCTACGAGCAGTACTTC
>TRBJ1-5|TRBV18|.|.
CASSPQETLSNQPQHF
TGTGCCAGCTCACCACAGGAGACACTTAGCAATCAGCCCCAGCATTTT
>TRBJ1-2|TRBV27|.|.
CASSPLTETNYGYTF
TGTGCCAGCAGTCCGCTGACGGAAACTAACTATGGCTACACCTTC
>TRBJ1-5|TRBV6-5|.|few
CASSYLGGNQPQHF
TGTGCCAGCAGTTACTTGGGGGGCAATCAGCCCCAGCATTTT
>TRBJ1-6|TRBV5-6|.|.
CASSPGRNNSPLHF
TGTGCCAGCAGCCCCGGCAGAAATAATTCACCCCTCCACTTT
>TRBJ1-4|TRBV5-1|TRBD1|.
CASSPQTGPNEKLFF
TGCGCCAGCAGCCCACAGACAGGGCCTAATGAAAAACTGTTTTTT
>TRBJ2-2|TRBV19|.|.
CASSLARGTPNTGELFF
TGTGCCAGTAGTTTGGCCAGGGGTACCCCGAACACCGGGGAGCTGTTTTTT
>TRBJ1-1|TRBV7-9|TRBD1|.
CASSSWDRANTEAFF
TGTGCCAGCAGCTCCTGGGACAGGGCAAACACTGAAGCTTTCTTT
>TRBJ2-3|TRBV30|.|.
CAWSAGVVGNADTQYF
TGTGCCTGGAGTGCAGGGGTAGTCGGGAACGCAGATACGCAGTATTTT
>TRBJ2-7|TRBV4-2|.|.
CASSQATSSDAYEQYF
TGTGCCAGCAGCCAAGCGACATCCAGTGACGCCTACGAGCAGTACTTC
>TRBJ2-7|TRBV5-1|.|.
CASSLALGVAVYEQYF
TGCGCCAGCAGCTTGGCCCTAGGGGTAGCGGTGTACGAGCAGTACTTC
>TRBJ2-7|TRBV10-3|.|.
CAISINYEQYF
TGTGCCATCAGTATCAACTACGAGCAGTACTTC